Listed below are T cell receptor beta chains from one sample, sequenced in a study of beta chain features in type 1 diabetes. Method: immunoSEQ multiplex PCR; TCRdb's copy keeps in-frame clones and lacks some. This sample carries nearly 350,000 clones, around 9% of them seen once, and the ten largest clones take 1%. The sequenced sample consisted of central memory CD4+ T cells from blood. These receptor sequences come from a man aged 25-45 years with type 1 diabetes. Both conserved end residues are part of each CDR3. D genes are given only for firm matches. For some rows the clone size is stated as once, few or many, or as a class when expanded; others skip it.

D gene	V gene	clone size	J gene	CDR3 protein	CDR3 DNA
NA	TRBV7-6	NA	TRBJ2-7	CASSLGRIGLEQYF	TGTGCCAGCAGCTTAGGCAGAATTGGGCTCGAGCAGTACTTC
NA	TRBV11-2	many	TRBJ1-1	CASSLGTSRVNTEAFF	TGTGCCAGCAGCTTAGGGACGTCAAGGGTGAACACTGAAGCTTTCTTT
TRBD2	TRBV4-3	many	TRBJ2-4	CASSQTSGGYIQYF	TGCGCCAGCAGCCAAACTAGCGGGGGATACATTCAGTACTTC
NA	TRBV2	few	TRBJ2-3	CASSQDRDTQYF	TGTGCCAGCAGCCAAGACAGAGATACGCAGTATTTT
NA	TRBV10-1	few	TRBJ2-1	CASSKNRVGEQFF	TGCGCCAGCAGTAAAAATAGGGTTGGTGAGCAGTTCTTC
NA	TRBV4-3	NA	TRBJ2-2	CASSQAPVTGELFF	TGCGCCAGCAGCCAAGCGCCAGTGACCGGGGAGCTGTTTTTT
TRBD1	TRBV10-3	many	TRBJ2-7	CAITSTGYSEQYF	TGTGCCATCACTTCGACAGGGTATAGCGAGCAGTACTTC
NA	TRBV9	few	TRBJ1-2	CASSVDEEDYTF	TGTGCCAGCAGCGTAGACGAAGAAGACTACACCTTC
TRBD2	TRBV2	NA	TRBJ2-3	CASNRFAGGPIPYTQYF	TGTGCCAGCAACCGGTTTGCGGGGGGTCCCATCCCGTATACGCAGTATTTT
NA	TRBV29-1	NA	TRBJ1-1	CSVAGSSNTEAFF	TGCAGCGTTGCCGGCAGTTCGAACACTGAAGCTTTCTTT
NA	TRBV21-1	few	TRBJ1-6	CASSKQLTSSYNSPLHF	TGTGCCAGCAGCAAACAACTTACGAGCTCCTATAATTCACCCCTCCACTTT
TRBD2	TRBV7-9	many	TRBJ2-3	CASSRTSGGLSTDTQYF	TGTGCCAGCAGCCGGACTAGCGGGGGGCTAAGCACAGATACGCAGTATTTT
NA	TRBV2	NA	TRBJ2-1	CASSGNRGAGNEQFF	TGTGCCAGCAGCGGGAATAGGGGTGCTGGCAATGAGCAGTTCTTC
NA	TRBV9	few	TRBJ1-5	CASSALQGSDNQPQHF	TGTGCCAGCAGCGCCTTACAGGGATCCGACAATCAGCCCCAGCATTTT
TRBD2	TRBV11-3	few	TRBJ2-3	CASSGGLAGGEDTQYF	TGTGCCAGCAGCGGTGGACTAGCGGGGGGTGAGGATACGCAGTATTTT
NA	TRBV5-1	few	TRBJ2-5	CASSPLGRQETQYF	TGCGCCAGCAGCCCCCTTGGTCGCCAAGAGACCCAGTACTTC
NA	TRBV6-1	NA	TRBJ2-4	CASSEGGGAKNIQYF	TGTGCCAGCAGTGAAGGTGGGGGAGCCAAAAACATTCAGTACTTC
TRBD1	TRBV5-1	few	TRBJ1-2	CASSLGGDRYGYTF	TGCGCCAGCAGCTTGGGTGGGGACAGATATGGCTACACCTTC
NA	TRBV23-1	NA	TRBJ1-2	CASSQSVPPRDGYTF	TGCGCCAGCAGTCAATCCGTACCCCCCCGGGATGGCTACACCTTC
TRBD1	TRBV28	NA	TRBJ1-6	CASTRQGKAPLHF	TGTGCCAGCACGAGACAGGGGAAGGCACCCCTCCACTTT
TRBD1	TRBV11-3	few	TRBJ1-1	CASSQGVNTEAFF	TGTGCCAGCAGTCAGGGGGTGAACACTGAAGCTTTCTTT